This TCR beta chain came from a study of CD8+ T cells in alopecia areata (dated by TCRdb to the late 2010s). Concerning the study at large: Treated patients were enrolled in an open-label pilot trial of oral tofacitinib, 5 to 10 mg twice daily, for moderate-to-severe alopecia areata. Patients received tofacitinib for 6 to 18 months and were then followed off drug for 6 months to check for delayed response and recurrence. Patients on tofacitinib were biopsied at baseline and after 4 and 24 weeks of treatment, and several of the patients also had a later scalp biopsy. Clonality in the scalp was compared among normal scalp (n=4), patchy alopecia areata scalp (n=8), and alopecia totalis/universalis scalp (n=8). On the human side, TCRbeta sequencing was run on scalp tissue and on sorted CD4+ and CD8+ peripheral blood T cells from healthy controls and from alopecia areata patients with either patchy or totalis/universalis disease. In both human patients and the C3H/HeJ mouse model, the study applied high-throughput TCRbeta sequencing to look at T cell clonal expansion in alopecia areata. RNA was extracted with the PAXgene miRNA kit for fixed scalp, the miRNeasy kit for PBMCs, and the RNeasy kit for mouse skin. TCRbeta CDR3 regions were amplified by immunoSEQ multiplex PCR using 35 Vbeta forward and 13 Jbeta reverse primers. General findings and caveats noted by the study authors: Scalp TCR repertoire analysis is complicated because resident alphabeta T cells in normal human skin are also sequenced, whereas mouse skin is dominated by gammadelta T cells. Compared with mice, TCR sequences shared between patients were less clear, possibly partly because of HLA diversity across the patient population. Compared with normal scalp, lesional scalp, particularly in alopecia totalis/universalis, had higher clonality and more expanded CD8+ clones, which suggests antigenic drive.

About this clone: Its antigen is still unknown. Base qualities are not provided; no much larger clone lies one nucleotide away.

Per the publication, the time point label means: baseline before oral tofacitinib. Peripheral blood and lesional scalp punch biopsies were obtained from patients with alopecia areata. PBMCs were isolated by density centrifugation and stained for CD3, CD4 and CD8, after which CD4+ and CD8+ T cells were sorted on a FACSAria. As encoded in the germline V gene, CDR1 is MNHNS while CDR2 is SASEGT. From cysteine to phenylalanine, the CDR3 is 15 amino acids long. Left in the record is the CDR3 DNA by itself, 45 bases read in frame from the first base. Trimming costs V 3 bases and J 7 bases, and their ends lie 13 bases apart. Library prep was done by the immunoSEQ multiplex PCR assay. RNA was extracted from all samples and reverse transcribed into cDNA as template for TCR sequencing. First-strand cDNA was synthesized with SuperScript III using a 2:1 mix of oligo-dT and random hexamers. A synthetic immune receptor repertoire was used to gauge amplification bias, and whatever bias remained was removed computationally. Regarding the original processing steps: After raw reads were preprocessed to remove errors, the CDR3 was defined following IMGT conventions as running from the conserved cysteine to phenylalanine. Clonality was calculated as 1 minus Shannon entropy normalized by log2 of the number of productive unique TCRs. Whether scalp clones were CD4 or CD8 was inferred by matching scalp TCRbeta sequences against CD4 and CD8 repertoires sorted from blood. As stored in TCRdb, this immuneACCESS dataset retains in-frame rearrangements with V and J assigned. A fraction of the clones does not appear; measured against another copy, unresolved V genes explain less than half of the discrepancy, and the remainder lacks a known reason. That table gives V, J and clone size, and the DNA gave D and trimming. The sample includes over 150,000 clones, with roughly 60% observed a single time. 1.5% to 2% of the sample is taken by the ten largest.

The chain couples TRBV6-1 to TRBJ1-6; matching of 6 bases hints at TRBD1 as the D gene. The TCR sequence derives from a human donor with alopecia areata. The sequenced sample was CD4+ T cells sorted from blood, obtained at week 0. The CDR3 is CASSDAGRGNSPLHF. The DNA reads TGTGCCAGCAGTGACGCAGGGAGGGGGAATTCACCCCTCCACTTT.